Following are 17 T cell receptor beta chains from one sample sequenced in a study of radiotherapy plus CTLA-4 blockade in lung cancer. Some clones are missing from TCRdb's copy, which holds only in-frame ones; the method was immunoSEQ multiplex PCR. The sample contains 30,000 to 35,000 clones, 75% to 90% of which appear only once. The starting material was peripheral blood, obtained from a patient treated with radiotherapy plus ipilimumab. All receptors derive from a human donor with non-small cell lung cancer that progressed on radiotherapy plus ipilimumab.

The chain carries TRBV29-1 and TRBJ2-1; 11 bases align to TRBD1. V was pared by 7 bases and J by 7 bases, with 9 bases of the junction left unmatched. Germline V gene lookup returns CDR1 SQVTM and CDR2 ANQGSEA. The CDR3 sequence is 14 residues long. CDR3 in DNA: TGCAGCGCAGAGGGGGGGGACAGGGGGAATGAGCAGTTCTTC. Translating gives CSAEGGDRGNEQFF.

This chain connects TRBV28 to TRBJ2-1, with TRBD2 matching 9 bases. CDR3 length: 17 residues. CDR1 and CDR2 (germline): MDHEN, SYDVKM. Trimming took 7 bases from V and 0 from J; bases not matched to a gene: 10. The CDR3 here is CASISGSGGASYNEQFF. The CDR3 DNA sequence: TGTGCCAGCATCTCAGGTAGCGGGGGCGCCTCCTACAATGAGCAGTTCTTC.

The chain couples TRBV5-1 to TRBJ1-1; possible D gene TRBD1, 5 bases. Looked up from germline, CDR1 is SGHRS and CDR2 is YFSETQ. This CDR3 spans 17 amino acids. V shed 0 bases and J shed 4 bases, with 19 bases lying between them. The chain's CDR3 is CASSLEGRGRGATEAFF. The DNA for the CDR3 is TGCGCCAGCAGCTTGGAAGGGCGCGGAAGGGGTGCCACTGAAGCTTTCTTT.

This sequence joins TRBV7-2 and TRBJ2-7, with TRBD1 matching over 9 bases. Germline V lookup: CDR1 SGHTA, CDR2 FQGNSA. J lost 4 bases, V lost 5 bases, and 6 bases had no gene match. The CDR3 sequence is 14 residues long. The CDR3, as DNA: TGTGCCAGCAGCCATGGGACAGGGATGTACGAGCAGTACTTC. Its protein is CASSHGTGMYEQYF.

This clone is a singleton in its sample. This chain connects TRBV7-9 to TRBJ2-4; the match to TRBD2 covers 9 bases. The junction had 0 bases not matched to a gene; V was cut back by 5 bases and J by 4 bases. The CDR3 covers 13 residues. CDR1 is SEHNR and CDR2 is FQNEAQ in the germline V gene (reference sequence). CDR3 in DNA: TGTGCCAGCAGCGGACTAGCGAAAAACATTCAGTACTTC. Protein sequence: CASSGLAKNIQYF.

CDR3 amino acids: CASSSGTGNYEQYF. The CDR3 DNA follows: TGCGCCAGCAGTTCCGGGACAGGGAACTACGAGCAGTACTTC. The V call is TRBV5-1, the J call TRBJ2-7; 9 bases agree with TRBD1. The CDR3 is 14 residues long. Germline CDR1 and CDR2: SGHRS and YFSETQ. Trimming at V came to 5 bases and at J to 3 bases, leaving 6 bases not matched to a gene.

The chain carries TRBV9 and TRBJ2-3, with a possible D match to TRBD1 (7 bases). With 0 bases removed from V and 4 bases from J, the gap between germline ends came to 12 bases. Per the germline V gene, CDR1 is SGDLS and CDR2 is YYNGEE. There are 15 residues in the CDR3. As DNA, the CDR3 is TGTGCCAGCAGCGTAGAGGGCAGGGGGGCAGATACGCAGTATTTT. Its translation is CASSVEGRGADTQYF.

The CDR3 loop is CASRGDTVNSPLHF. The CDR3 DNA sequence: TGTGCCAGCAGGGGGGACACCGTCAATTCACCCCTCCACTTT. V gene TRBV6-5 combines with J gene TRBJ1-6, with D maybe TRBD1 (6 bases). The germline CDR1 and CDR2 sequences are MNHEY and SVGAGI. Trimming took 6 bases from V and 7 from J, leaving 13 bases between them. The CDR3 is 14 amino acids.

V usage is TRBV28 and J usage is TRBJ1-5; 7 bases map to TRBD1. Trimming at V came to 6 bases and at J to 6 bases, leaving 5 bases not matched to a gene. Per germline, CDR1 MDHEN and CDR2 SYDVKM. The CDR3 is 13 residues long. The CDR3 protein is CASRRQGGQPQHF. CDR3 DNA: TGTGCCAGCAGAAGACAGGGCGGTCAGCCCCAGCATTTT.

This chain joins TRBV4-1 and TRBJ1-3; 7 nucleotides line up with TRBD1. The CDR3 contains 16 residues. The germline gives CDR1 MGHRA, CDR2 YSYEKL. Trimming took 1 base from V and 3 from J; bases not matched to a gene: 6. As DNA, the CDR3 is TGCGCCAGCAGCCAAGTGGGACAGAGCATTGGAAACACCATATATTTT. Amino acids: CASSQVGQSIGNTIYF.

The gene calls are TRBV9 and TRBJ1-1; 8 nucleotides align to TRBD1. The trim removed 3 bases at V and 1 base at J, leaving 5 bases unmatched. The V gene's germline CDR1 is SGDLS and CDR2 YYNGEE. The CDR3 is 15 residues long. The CDR3 nucleotides are TGTGCCAGCAGCGGACAGGGGTGGGAGAACACTGAAGCTTTCTTT. It yields the protein CASSGQGWENTEAFF.

The chain carries TRBV5-8 and TRBJ1-5, with D maybe TRBD1 (6 bases). This CDR3 spans 16 amino acids. The V and J ends lost 3 bases and 1 base respectively, with 14 bases between them. Germline V lookup: CDR1 SGHTS, CDR2 YDEGEE. The CDR3 reads CASSSRQGSSNQPQHF. As DNA, the CDR3 is TGTGCCAGCAGCTCAAGGCAGGGGTCGAGCAATCAGCCCCAGCATTTT.

The rearrangement joins TRBV5-1 to TRBJ1-2; tentatively, D is TRBD1 (6 bases). The CDR3 covers 14 residues. Looked up from germline, CDR1 is SGHRS and CDR2 is YFSETQ. The V gene lost 5 bases and the J gene lost 1 base, with 12 bases spanning the gap. Here the CDR3 reads CASSRAGDNYGYTF. The CDR3 nucleotides are TGCGCCAGCAGTCGGGCAGGGGATAACTATGGCTACACCTTC.

V and J are TRBV19 and TRBJ1-2, with 9 positions matching TRBD1. The CDR3 has 15 amino acids. The germline gives CDR1 LNHDA, CDR2 SQIVND (reference sequence). With V trimmed by 3 bases and J by 6 bases, 8 bases remained unmatched. The CDR3 region is CASSIPWDRDDGYTF. The CDR3 bases are TGTGCCAGTAGTATCCCGTGGGACAGGGATGATGGCTACACCTTC.

The chain has TRBV5-6 and TRBJ1-3, with D tentatively TRBD1 (5 bases). The V gene lost 2 bases and the J gene lost 0 bases, with 12 bases spanning the gap. The germline V gene has CDR1 SGHDT and CDR2 YYEEEE. The CDR3 has 16 residues. The CDR3 nucleotides read TGTGCCAGCAGCTTAACCCTGGACAACTCTGGAAACACCATATATTTT. This translates into CASSLTLDNSGNTIYF.

The J gene is TRBJ2-2, the V gene TRBV18, with 7 bases identical to TRBD1. The V segment lost 2 bases and the J segment 4 bases; nucleotides outside the gene matches: 4. The CDR3 is 15 amino acids. Germline values: CDR1 KGHSH, CDR2 LQKENI. CDR3 coding DNA: TGTGCCAGCTCACCAGGGCGACAGGGCACCGGGGAGCTGTTTTTT. It codes for CASSPGRQGTGELFF.

CDR3 bases: TGCGCCAGCAGCACCGGGACTAGCGCCTACCAAGAGACCCAGTACTTC. Protein product: CASSTGTSAYQETQYF. The chain combines TRBV5-1 with TRBJ2-5; 10 bases map to TRBD2. Germline V gene data show CDR1 as SGHRS and CDR2 as YFSETQ. The CDR3 has 16 amino acids. V lost 4 bases to trimming and J lost 0 bases; unmatched junction nucleotides: 6.